This TCR beta chain was profiled in a study of T cells after yellow fever vaccination. Study results and caveats: Some clonotypes, a small share, were shared between CD4 and CD8 compartments.

Germline V gives CDR1 LGHNA, CDR2 YSLEER. The CDR3 spans 17 residues. The junction had 9 bases not matched to a gene; V was cut back by 0 bases and J by 4 bases. This clonotype was counted only a few times. What it recognizes is unknown. TCRdb re-called the 5' RACE reads with MiXCR, one entry per CDR3 protein. Of 150,000 to 200,000 distinct CDR3 sequences detected, 11% appear once; the ten largest clones hold 35% to 40%. This TCR was recovered from a man between 18 and 29 years old who received the YFV17D yellow fever vaccine. This sequence joins TRBV4-3 and TRBJ2-5; 9 bases map to TRBD1. The starting material was CD8+ T cells sorted from PBMCs, obtained 15 days after the yellow fever booster vaccination. CDR3 in DNA: TGCGCCAGCAGCCAAGAGTTACCGGGACAGGGTCGAGAGACCCAGTACTTC. Translation gives CASSQELPGQGRETQYF.